Detailed here is one T cell receptor beta chain. Clones were sequenced by immunoSEQ multiplex PCR, and TCRdb holds only the in-frame ones, with some missing. The sample includes tens of thousands of clones, 80% to 90% of them seen just once. CDR3 length: 15 residues. Germline V lookup: CDR1 SGHTA, CDR2 FQGNSA. The ends were cut back, 5 bases at V and 5 bases at J, with 18 bases in the middle. The data were taken from a study of control samples from healthy donors and cancer patients. The sequence was obtained from a man aged 50 or older in good health. The sequenced material came from blood. The chain carries TRBV7-2 and TRBJ2-5, with D perhaps TRBD1 (6 bases). CDR3 DNA: TGTGCCAGCAGCCCCTGGGGTAGACAGGATGAGACCCAGTACTTC. Protein sequence: CASSPWGRQDETQYF. Based on the CDR3 plus reference TRBV7-2 and TRBJ2-5, the full variable domain is GAGVSQSPSNKVTEKGKDVELRCDPISGHTALYWYRQSLGQGLEFLIYFQGNSAPDKSGLPSDRFSAERTGGSVSTLTIQRTQQEDSAVYLCASSPWGRQDETQYFGPGTRLLVL.